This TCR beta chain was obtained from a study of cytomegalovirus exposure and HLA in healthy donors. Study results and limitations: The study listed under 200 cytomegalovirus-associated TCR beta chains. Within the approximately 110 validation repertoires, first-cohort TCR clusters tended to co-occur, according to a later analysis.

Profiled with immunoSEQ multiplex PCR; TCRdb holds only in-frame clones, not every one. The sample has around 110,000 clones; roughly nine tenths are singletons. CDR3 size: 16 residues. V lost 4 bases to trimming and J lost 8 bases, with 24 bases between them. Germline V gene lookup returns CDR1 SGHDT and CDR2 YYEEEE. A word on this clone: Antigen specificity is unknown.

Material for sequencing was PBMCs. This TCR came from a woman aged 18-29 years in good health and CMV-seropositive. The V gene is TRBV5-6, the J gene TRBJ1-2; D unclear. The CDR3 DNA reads TGTGCCAGCAGCCCGGAATCGGGGTTTCTTTTGCTAGGCTACACCTTC. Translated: CASSPESGFLLLGYTF.